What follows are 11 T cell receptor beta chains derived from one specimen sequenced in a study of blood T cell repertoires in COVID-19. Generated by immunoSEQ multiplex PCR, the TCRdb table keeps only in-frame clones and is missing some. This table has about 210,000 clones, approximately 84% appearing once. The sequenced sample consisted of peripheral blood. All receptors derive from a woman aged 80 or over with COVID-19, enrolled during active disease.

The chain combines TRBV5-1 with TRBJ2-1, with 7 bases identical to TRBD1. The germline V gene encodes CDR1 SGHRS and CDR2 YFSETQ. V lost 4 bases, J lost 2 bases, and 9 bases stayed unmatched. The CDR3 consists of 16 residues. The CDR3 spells CASSLSLGGAYNEQFF. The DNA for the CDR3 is TGCGCCAGCAGCCTATCTCTAGGGGGCGCCTACAATGAGCAGTTCTTC.

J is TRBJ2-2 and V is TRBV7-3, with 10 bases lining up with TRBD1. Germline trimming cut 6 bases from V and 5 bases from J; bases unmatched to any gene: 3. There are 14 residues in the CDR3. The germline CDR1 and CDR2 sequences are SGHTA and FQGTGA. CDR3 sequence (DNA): TGTGCCAGCAGGGACAGGGGGGAAACCGGGGAGCTGTTTTTT. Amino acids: CASRDRGETGELFF. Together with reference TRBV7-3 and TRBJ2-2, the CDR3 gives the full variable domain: GAGVSQTPSNKVTEKGKYVELRCDPISGHTALYWYRQSLGQGPEFLIYFQGTGAADDSGLPNDRFFAVRPEGSVSTLKIQRTERGDSAVYLCASRDRGETGELFFGEGSRLTVL.

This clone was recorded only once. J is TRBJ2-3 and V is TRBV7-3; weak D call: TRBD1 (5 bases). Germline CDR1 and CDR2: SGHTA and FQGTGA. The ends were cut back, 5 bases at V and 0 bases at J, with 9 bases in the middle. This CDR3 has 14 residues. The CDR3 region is CASSGATSTDTQYF. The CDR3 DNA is TGTGCCAGCAGCGGGGCGACTAGCACAGATACGCAGTATTTT.

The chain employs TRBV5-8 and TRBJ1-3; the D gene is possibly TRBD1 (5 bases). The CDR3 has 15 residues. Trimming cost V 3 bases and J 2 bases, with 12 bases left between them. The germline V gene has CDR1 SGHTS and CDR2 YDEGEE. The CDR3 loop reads CASSSRQITGNTIYF. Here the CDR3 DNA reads TGTGCCAGCAGCTCCAGACAGATTACTGGAAACACCATATATTTT.

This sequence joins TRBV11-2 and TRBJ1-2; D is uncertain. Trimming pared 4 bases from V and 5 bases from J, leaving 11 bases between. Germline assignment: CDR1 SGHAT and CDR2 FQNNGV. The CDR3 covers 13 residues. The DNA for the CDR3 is TGTGCCAGCAGCTCCGGACTGCTATATGGCTACACCTTC. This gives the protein CASSSGLLYGYTF. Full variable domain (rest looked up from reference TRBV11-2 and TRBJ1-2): EAGVAQSPRYKIIEKRQSVAFWCNPISGHATLYWYQQILGQGPKLLIQFQNNGVVDDSQLPKDRFSAERLKGVDSTLKIQPAKLEDSAVYLCASSSGLLYGYTFGSGTRLTVV.

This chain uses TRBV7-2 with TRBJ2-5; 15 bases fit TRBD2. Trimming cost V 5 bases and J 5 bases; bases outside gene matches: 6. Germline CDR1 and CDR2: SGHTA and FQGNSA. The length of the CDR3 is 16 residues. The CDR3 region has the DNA TGTGCCAGCAGCACGGGACTAGCGGGAGGAGGTGAGACCCAGTACTTC. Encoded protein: CASSTGLAGGGETQYF.

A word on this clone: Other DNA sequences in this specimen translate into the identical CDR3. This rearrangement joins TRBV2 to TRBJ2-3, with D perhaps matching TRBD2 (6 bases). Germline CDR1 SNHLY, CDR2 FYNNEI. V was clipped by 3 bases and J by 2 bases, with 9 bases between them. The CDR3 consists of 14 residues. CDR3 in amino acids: CASSEGLSTDTQYF. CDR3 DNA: TGTGCCAGCAGTGAGGGACTTTCCACAGATACGCAGTATTTT.

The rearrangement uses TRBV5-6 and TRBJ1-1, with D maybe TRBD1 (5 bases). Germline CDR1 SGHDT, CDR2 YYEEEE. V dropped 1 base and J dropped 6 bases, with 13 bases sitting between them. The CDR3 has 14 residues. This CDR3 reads CASSLSPTAPEAFF. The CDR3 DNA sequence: TGTGCCAGCAGCTTGAGCCCGACAGCCCCTGAAGCTTTCTTT.

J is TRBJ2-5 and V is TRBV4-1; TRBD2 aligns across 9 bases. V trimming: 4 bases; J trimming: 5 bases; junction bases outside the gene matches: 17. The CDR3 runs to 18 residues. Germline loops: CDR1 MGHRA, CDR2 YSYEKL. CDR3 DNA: TGCGCCAGCAGCCGAAACGGGGGCGGGGGGGCGCCTAGGGAGACCCAGTACTTC. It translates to CASSRNGGGGAPRETQYF.

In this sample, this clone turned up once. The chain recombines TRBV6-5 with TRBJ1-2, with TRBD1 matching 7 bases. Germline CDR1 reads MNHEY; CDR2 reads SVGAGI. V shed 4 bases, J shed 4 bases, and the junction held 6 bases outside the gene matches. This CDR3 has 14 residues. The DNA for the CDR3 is TGTGCCAGCAGTTTGGACAGGATCATCTATGGCTACACCTTC. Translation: CASSLDRIIYGYTF.

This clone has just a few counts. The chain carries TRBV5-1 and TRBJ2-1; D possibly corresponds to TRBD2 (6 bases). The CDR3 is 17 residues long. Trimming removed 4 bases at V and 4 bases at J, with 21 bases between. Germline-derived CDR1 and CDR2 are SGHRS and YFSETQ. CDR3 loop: CASSAEVLAEPYNEQFF. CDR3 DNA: TGCGCCAGCAGCGCCGAAGTCTTAGCGGAACCTTACAATGAGCAGTTCTTC.